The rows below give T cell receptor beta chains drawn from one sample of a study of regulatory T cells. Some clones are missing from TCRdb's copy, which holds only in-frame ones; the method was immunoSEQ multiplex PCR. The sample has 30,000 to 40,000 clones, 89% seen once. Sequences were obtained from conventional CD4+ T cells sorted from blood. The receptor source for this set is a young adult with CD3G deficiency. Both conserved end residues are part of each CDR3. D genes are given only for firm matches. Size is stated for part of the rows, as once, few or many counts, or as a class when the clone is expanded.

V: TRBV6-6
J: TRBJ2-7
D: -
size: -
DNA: TGTGCCAGCAGTTACCCGGGCGGCACCTACGAGCAGTACTTC
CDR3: CASSYPGGTYEQYF

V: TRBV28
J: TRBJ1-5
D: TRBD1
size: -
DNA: TGTGCCAGCAGTTTAGTAGGGGGCCGACATAGCAATCAGCCCCAGCATTTT
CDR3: CASSLVGGRHSNQPQHF

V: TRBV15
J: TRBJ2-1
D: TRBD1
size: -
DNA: TGTGCCACCAGAACCGGGACAGGGCAAGGGGAGCAGTTCTTC
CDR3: CATRTGTGQGEQFF

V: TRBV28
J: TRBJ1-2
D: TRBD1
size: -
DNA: TGTGCCAGCAGTTTTACAGGGGCCGCCTATGGCTACACCTTC
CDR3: CASSFTGAAYGYTF

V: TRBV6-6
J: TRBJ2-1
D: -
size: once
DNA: TGTGCCAGCGGCAGGGGAAATGAGCAGTTCTTC
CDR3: CASGRGNEQFF

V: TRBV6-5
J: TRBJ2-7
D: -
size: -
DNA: TGTGCCAGCAGTTACGATGGGCAGGGGCAGCAGTACTTC
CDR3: CASSYDGQGQQYF

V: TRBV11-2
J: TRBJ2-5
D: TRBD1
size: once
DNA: TGTGCCAGCAGCCCAACCGGGACAGCGATCCAAGAGACCCAGTACTTC
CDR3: CASSPTGTAIQETQYF

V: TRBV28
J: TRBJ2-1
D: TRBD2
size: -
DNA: TGTGCCAGCAGTTTTGGGCTAGCGGGAGGGGGCCATGAGCAGTTCTTC
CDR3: CASSFGLAGGGHEQFF

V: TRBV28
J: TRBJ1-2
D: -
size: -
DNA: TGTGCCAGCAGTTTAGGAAAGGGCCTCTATGGCTACACCTTC
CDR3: CASSLGKGLYGYTF

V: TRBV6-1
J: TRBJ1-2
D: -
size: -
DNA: TGTGCCAGCACGATAGGGCTTAACTATGGCTACACCTTC
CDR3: CASTIGLNYGYTF

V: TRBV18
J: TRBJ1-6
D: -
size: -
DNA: TGTGCCAGCTCATCGCACTGGGGCTCACCCCTCCACTTT
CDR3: CASSSHWGSPLHF

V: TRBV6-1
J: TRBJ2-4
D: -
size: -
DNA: TGTGCCAGCAAGGTGGGGTTAATTCAGTACTTC
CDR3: CASKVGLIQYF

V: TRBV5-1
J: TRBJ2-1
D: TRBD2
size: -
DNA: TGCGCCAGCAGCTTGGGTCCAGCGGGAAGCTCCTACAATGAGCAGTTCTTC
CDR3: CASSLGPAGSSYNEQFF

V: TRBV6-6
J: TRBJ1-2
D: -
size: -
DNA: TGTGCCAGCAGCCGCCCGACAGACTATGGCTACACCTTC
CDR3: CASSRPTDYGYTF

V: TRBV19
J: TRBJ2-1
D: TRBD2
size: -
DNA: TGTGCCAGTAGTATCCGACTAGCGGGAGAGTTCAATGAGCAGTTCTTC
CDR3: CASSIRLAGEFNEQFF

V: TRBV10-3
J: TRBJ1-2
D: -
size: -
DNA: TGTGCCATCAGTGCGGCGCCGGAAGATGGCTACACCTTC
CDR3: CAISAAPEDGYTF

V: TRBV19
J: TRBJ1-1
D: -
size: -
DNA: TGTGCCAGTAGTACAGAAATGAACACTGAAGCTTTCTTT
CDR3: CASSTEMNTEAFF

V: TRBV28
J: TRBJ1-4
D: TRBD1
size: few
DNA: TGTGCCAGCAGTCCCCTATTGGGGACAGCTAATGAAAAACTGTTTTTT
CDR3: CASSPLLGTANEKLFF

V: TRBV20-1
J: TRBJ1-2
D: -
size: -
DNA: TGCAGTGCTAGTGGGGGATATGGCTACACCTTC
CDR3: CSASGGYGYTF

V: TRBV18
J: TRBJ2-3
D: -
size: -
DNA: TGTGCCAGCTCACCACGAGGCACAGATACGCAGTATTTT
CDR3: CASSPRGTDTQYF

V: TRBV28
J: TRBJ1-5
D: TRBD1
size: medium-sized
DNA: TGTGCCAGCAGTTATCAGGGGGCAGGCAATCAGCCCCAGCATTTT
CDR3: CASSYQGAGNQPQHF

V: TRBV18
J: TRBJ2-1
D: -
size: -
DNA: TGTGCCAGCTCAGCGACTAGTCTCGAGCAGTTCTTC
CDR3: CASSATSLEQFF

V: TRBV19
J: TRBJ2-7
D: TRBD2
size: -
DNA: TGTGCCAGTAGACTATACCGACTAGCCAGGTACGAGCAGTACTTC
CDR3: CASRLYRLARYEQYF

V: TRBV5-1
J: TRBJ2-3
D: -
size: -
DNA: TGCGCCAGCAGCCCTCTCGGAGCAGATACGCAGTATTTT
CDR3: CASSPLGADTQYF

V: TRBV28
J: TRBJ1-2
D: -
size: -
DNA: TGTGCCAGCAGCCCCACTGGGAGGGGAGGTGGCTACACCTTC
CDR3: CASSPTGRGGGYTF

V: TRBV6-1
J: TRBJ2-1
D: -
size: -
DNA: TGTGCCAGCACTACGGGGGGCGCCCGGAATGAGCAGTTCTTC
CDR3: CASTTGGARNEQFF

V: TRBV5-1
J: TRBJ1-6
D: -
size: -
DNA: TGCGCCAGCAGCTTGGGTAATCCAGGGTCACCCCTCCACTTT
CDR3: CASSLGNPGSPLHF

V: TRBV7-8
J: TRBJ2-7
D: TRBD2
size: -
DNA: TGTGCCAGCAGCTACTACGGGGGGTGGGAGCAGTACTTC
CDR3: CASSYYGGWEQYF

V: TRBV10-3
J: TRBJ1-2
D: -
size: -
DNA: TGTGCCATCAGTGCTCAGGGGAACTATGGCTACACCTTC
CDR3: CAISAQGNYGYTF

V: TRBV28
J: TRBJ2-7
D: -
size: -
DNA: TGTGCCATCTCGGCGTCCCCCGGCCTCGAGCAGTACTTC
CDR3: CAISASPGLEQYF

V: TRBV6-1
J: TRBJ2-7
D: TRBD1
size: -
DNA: TGTGCCAGCGGGACAGGGTGGACCTACGAGCAGTACTTC
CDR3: CASGTGWTYEQYF

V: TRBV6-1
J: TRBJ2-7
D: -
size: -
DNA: TGTGCCAGCAGCAGGGGCCCAGGGGCCTACGAGCAGTACTTC
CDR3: CASSRGPGAYEQYF